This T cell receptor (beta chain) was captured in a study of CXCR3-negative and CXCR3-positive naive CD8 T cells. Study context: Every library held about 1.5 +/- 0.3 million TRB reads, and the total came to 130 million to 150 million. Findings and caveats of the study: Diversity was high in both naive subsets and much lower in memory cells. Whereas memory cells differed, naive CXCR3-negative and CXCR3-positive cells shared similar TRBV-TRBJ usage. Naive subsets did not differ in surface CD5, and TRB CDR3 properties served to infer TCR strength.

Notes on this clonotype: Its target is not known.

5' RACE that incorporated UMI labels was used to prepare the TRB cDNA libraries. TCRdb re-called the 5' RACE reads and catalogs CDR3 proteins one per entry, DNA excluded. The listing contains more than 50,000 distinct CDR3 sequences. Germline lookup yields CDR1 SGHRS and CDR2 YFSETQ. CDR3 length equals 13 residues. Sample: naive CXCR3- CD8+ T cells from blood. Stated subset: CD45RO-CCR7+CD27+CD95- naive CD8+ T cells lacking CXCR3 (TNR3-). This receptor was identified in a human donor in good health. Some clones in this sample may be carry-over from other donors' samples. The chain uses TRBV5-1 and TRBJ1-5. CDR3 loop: CASRASSNQPQHF.